This T cell receptor beta chain derives from a study of post-analysis software for immune sequencing data. Study-level background: Multiple sclerosis in the patients followed relapsing-remitting, secondary progressive and progressive-relapsing courses.

This clonotype was counted at least ten times. The antigen is unknown. V was cut by 3 bases and J by 0 bases, with 10 bases left in between. From germline, CDR1 is SGHRS and CDR2 YFSETQ. There are 16 residues in the CDR3. TCR beta cDNA libraries had unique molecular identifiers. TCRdb independently ran MiXCR on the PCR reads; one entry per CDR3 protein. The table includes over 150,000 distinct CDR3 sequences, 25% to 35% detected once. Study conclusions and caveats: When compared against controls, multiple sclerosis patients showed significantly lower normalized Chao1 diversity. Strong co-clustering by F measure linked samples that shared a preparation batch. Five TRBV segments were more frequent in patients than controls; TRBV5-6, TRBV5-1 and TRBV20-1 belonged to this group.

The rearrangement links TRBV5-1 to TRBJ2-6; the D is unclear. The receptor was isolated from a girl aged 10-17 years with multiple sclerosis. Sequenced input: blood. CDR3 nucleotide sequence: TGCGCCAGCAGCTGGGCGCGGCCCTCTGGGGCCAACGTCCTGACTTTC. This gives the protein CASSWARPSGANVLTF.